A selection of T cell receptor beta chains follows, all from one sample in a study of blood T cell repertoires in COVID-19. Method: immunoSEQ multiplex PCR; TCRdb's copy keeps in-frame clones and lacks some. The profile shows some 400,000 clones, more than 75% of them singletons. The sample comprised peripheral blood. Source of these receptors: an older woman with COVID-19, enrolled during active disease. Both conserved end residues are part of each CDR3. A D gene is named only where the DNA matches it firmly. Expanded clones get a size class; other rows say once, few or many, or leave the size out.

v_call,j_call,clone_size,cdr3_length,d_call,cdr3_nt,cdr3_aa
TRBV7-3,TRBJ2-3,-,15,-,TGTGCCAGCAGCCGTCAAACAGGGTCGACAGATACGCAGTATTTT,CASSRQTGSTDTQYF
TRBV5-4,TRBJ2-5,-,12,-,TGTGCCAGCAGTGTAATACAAGAGACCCAGTACTTC,CASSVIQETQYF
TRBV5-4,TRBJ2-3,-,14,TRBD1,TGTGCCAGCAGATGGGGACAGGCGGAAGATACGCAGTATTTT,CASRWGQAEDTQYF
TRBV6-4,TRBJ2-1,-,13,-,TGTGCCGGCCCAAGGGGTGAGAGCAATGAGCAGTTCTTC,CAGPRGESNEQFF
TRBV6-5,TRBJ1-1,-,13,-,TGTGCCAGCAGCACCATTTCCAGCACTGAAGCTTTCTTT,CASSTISSTEAFF
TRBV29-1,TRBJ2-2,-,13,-,TGCAGCGTTGAAGCCCCAGGCCCCGGGGAGCTGTTTTTT,CSVEAPGPGELFF
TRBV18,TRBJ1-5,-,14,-,TGTGCCAGCTCACTGACAGATAGCAATCAGCCCCAGCATTTT,CASSLTDSNQPQHF
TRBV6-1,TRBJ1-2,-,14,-,TGTGCCAGCAGTGAAGAACCGGGGAGCTATGGCTACACCTTC,CASSEEPGSYGYTF
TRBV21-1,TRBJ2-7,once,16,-,TGTGCCAGCAGCACCCCGGGAGGTCGCAGCTCCTACGAGCAGTACTTC,CASSTPGGRSSYEQYF
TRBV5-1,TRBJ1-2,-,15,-,TGCGCCAGCAGCTTGGCCCGCGGAGGGATATATGGCTACACCTTC,CASSLARGGIYGYTF
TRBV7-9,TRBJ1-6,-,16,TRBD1,TGTGCCAGCAGCCCTACCGGGACAGGGAATAATTCACCCCTCCACTTT,CASSPTGTGNNSPLHF
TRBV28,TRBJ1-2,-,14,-,TGTGCCAGCAGAACCTGGGGGCCGGTTTATGGCTACACCTTC,CASRTWGPVYGYTF
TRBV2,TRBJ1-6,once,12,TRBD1,TGTGCCAGCGTCAGGGGGGATTCACCCCTCCACTTT,CASVRGDSPLHF
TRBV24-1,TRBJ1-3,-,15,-,TGTGCCACCAGTGACCCGACAGCCTCTGGGAACACCATATATTTT,CATSDPTASGNTIYF
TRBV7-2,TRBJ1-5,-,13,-,TGTGCCAGCAGCTACAGGGGCAATCAGCCCCAGCATTTT,CASSYRGNQPQHF
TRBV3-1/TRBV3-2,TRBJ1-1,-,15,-,TGTGCCAGCAGCCAAAGCGAGGGTTTGAGCACTGAAGCTTTCTTT,CASSQSEGLSTEAFF
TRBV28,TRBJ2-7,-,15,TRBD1,TGTGCCAGCAGTTTCGTAGGCCGGACAGGGGACGAGCAGTACTTC,CASSFVGRTGDEQYF
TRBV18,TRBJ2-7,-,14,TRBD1,TGTGCCAGCTCACCCCGGGACAGGACCTACGAGCAGTACTTC,CASSPRDRTYEQYF
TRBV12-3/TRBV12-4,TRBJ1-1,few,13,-,TGTGCCAGCACCGGGGTCGGGAAGACTGAAGCTTTCTTT,CASTGVGKTEAFF
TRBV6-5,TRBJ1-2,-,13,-,TGTGCCAGCACCCGTGGACAAAACTATGGCTACACCTTC,CASTRGQNYGYTF
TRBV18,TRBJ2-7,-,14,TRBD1,TGTGCCAGCTCACCACGGGGACAGAACTACGAGCAGTACTTC,CASSPRGQNYEQYF
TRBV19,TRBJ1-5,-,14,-,TGTGCCAGTAGTACCAGAAATAGCAATCAGCCCCAGCATTTT,CASSTRNSNQPQHF
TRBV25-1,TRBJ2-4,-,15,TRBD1,TGTGCCAGCAGTGCCCCGGACAGGATCAAAAACATTCAGTACTTC,CASSAPDRIKNIQYF
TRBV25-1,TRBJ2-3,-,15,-,TGTGCCAGCGCCCCCTTTGCGGGAAGCACAGATACGCAGTATTTT,CASAPFAGSTDTQYF
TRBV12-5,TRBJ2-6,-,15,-,TGTGCTAGTGGTTTGGGCGGCTTGCAGGCCAACGTCCTGACTTTC,CASGLGGLQANVLTF
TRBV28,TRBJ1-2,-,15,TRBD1,TGTGCCAGCAGCCAAACTCACCGGGACAGCTATGGCTACACCTTC,CASSQTHRDSYGYTF
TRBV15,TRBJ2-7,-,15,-,TGTGCCACCAGCAGAGGCGCAGGGGCTGCCTACGAGCAGTACTTC,CATSRGAGAAYEQYF
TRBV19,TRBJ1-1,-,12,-,TGTGCCAGTAGTAGGGAGGGCGGGTTAACTTTCTTT,CASSREGGLTFF
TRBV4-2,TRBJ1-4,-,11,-,TGTGCCAGCAGCCAAGAAAACGCGGTGTTTTTT,CASSQENAVFF
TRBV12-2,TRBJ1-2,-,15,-,TGTGCAAGTCGCCCGACGGACACTCCAGCCTATGGCTACACCTTC,CASRPTDTPAYGYTF
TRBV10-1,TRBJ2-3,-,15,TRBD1,TGCGCCAGCAGTGAGCCGGGACAGGGCACAGATACGCAGTATTTT,CASSEPGQGTDTQYF